These T cell receptor beta chains were read from a single sample in a study of cytomegalovirus exposure and HLA in healthy donors. Sequenced by immunoSEQ multiplex PCR; TCRdb stores in-frame clones only, minus some. The sample has more than 100,000 clones; more than 75% are singletons. Source material: PBMCs. All receptors come from a woman aged 18-29 years in good health and CMV-seropositive. CDR3s include the opening cysteine and the closing phenylalanine or tryptophan. D genes are given only for firm matches. Size is stated for part of the rows, as once, few or many counts, or as a class when the clone is expanded.

j_gene,d_gene,abundance,v_gene,CDR3nt,CDR3aa
TRBJ1-2,TRBD1,NA,TRBV19,TGTGCCAGTAGTTCAAAAAGGACAGGGCGGGACTATGGCTACACCTTC,CASSSKRTGRDYGYTF
TRBJ1-1,TRBD1,once,TRBV7-8,TGTGCCAGCAGCTTGGAGGGGGTCGACAGGGGCACTGAAGCTTTCTTT,CASSLEGVDRGTEAFF
TRBJ1-5,NA,NA,TRBV7-8,TGTGCCAGCAGCTTAGGGGCCCTGGCCACCCAGCCCCAGCATTTT,CASSLGALATQPQHF
TRBJ2-1,NA,once,TRBV6-5,TGTGCCAGCAGTGTAGCCCTGGGTTACAATGAGCAGTTCTTC,CASSVALGYNEQFF
TRBJ2-3,NA,NA,TRBV28,TGTGCCAGCAGTTTTCCGACGGGATGGACAGGGATTCGCGCGGGGGAAGACAGCACAGATACGCAGTATTTT,CASSFPTGWTGIRAGEDSTDTQYF
TRBJ2-1,TRBD2,NA,TRBV5-1,TGCGCCAGCAGCCTTTTGGCGGGAGAGAACAATGAGCAGTTCTTC,CASSLLAGENNEQFF
TRBJ1-2,NA,NA,TRBV7-8,TGTGCCAGCAGCTTGAGGGGACTCTCCAGTTATGGCTACACCTTC,CASSLRGLSSYGYTF
TRBJ1-1,TRBD1,NA,TRBV29-1,TGCAGCGCCGACAGGGTAGGGACTGAAGCTTTCTTT,CSADRVGTEAFF
TRBJ1-6,NA,NA,TRBV9,TGTGCCAGCAGGGAGGGGCCTAATTCACCCCTCCACTTT,CASREGPNSPLHF
TRBJ2-1,NA,NA,TRBV6-5,TGTGCCAGCAGTTACACGGGAGCGAATGAGCAGTTCTTC,CASSYTGANEQFF
TRBJ1-2,TRBD1,NA,TRBV7-2,TGTGCCAGCAGCTTAAGGGGGCCAACTAACTATGGCTACACCTTC,CASSLRGPTNYGYTF
TRBJ1-4,NA,NA,TRBV6-1,TGTGCCAGCAGTGATACGTTAGAGGGTGAAAAACTGTTTTTT,CASSDTLEGEKLFF
TRBJ1-1,NA,NA,TRBV19,TGTGCCAGTGGTTCGACAGGCCCCCTTGGTACTGAAGCTTTCTTT,CASGSTGPLGTEAFF
TRBJ1-2,TRBD1,NA,TRBV27,TGTGCCAGCAGAAGGGGCCAGGGGGCAAGGGACTATGGCTACACCTTC,CASRRGQGARDYGYTF
TRBJ2-1,NA,NA,TRBV7-3,TGTGCCAGCAGCTCAGGAATCTACAATGAGCAGTTCTTC,CASSSGIYNEQFF
TRBJ1-2,TRBD1,NA,TRBV6-5,TGTGCCAGCAGTTACGACCGTAGGGGGCTTGATGGCTACACCTTC,CASSYDRRGLDGYTF
TRBJ2-7,NA,once,TRBV9,TGTGCCAGCAGCGTAGGGGGGGAAACCTACGAGCAGTACTTC,CASSVGGETYEQYF
TRBJ1-2,TRBD1,NA,TRBV18,TGTGCCAGCTCACTGGACAGGGAGGTCTATGGCTACACCTTC,CASSLDREVYGYTF
TRBJ1-3,TRBD1,once,TRBV28,TGTGCCAGCCAATCGGAGGGGGCACTTGGAAACACCATATATTTT,CASQSEGALGNTIYF
TRBJ2-3,TRBD1,many,TRBV6-5,TGTGCCAGCAGTTACGGGACAGGGGGCGCAGATACGCAGTATTTT,CASSYGTGGADTQYF
TRBJ1-2,TRBD1,NA,TRBV4-1,TGCGCCAGCAGCCAAGAACCTCGCTTTAGGGGGCCTGGCTACACCTTC,CASSQEPRFRGPGYTF
TRBJ1-5,NA,once,TRBV2,TGTGCCAGCAGTGAATCTAGGTCGGGGAGCAATTTTATCCCTCAGCCCCAGCATTTT,CASSESRSGSNFIPQPQHF
TRBJ1-1,NA,NA,TRBV29-1,TGCAGCGTTGACGGCGGGGGATCAGGGAACACTGAAGCTTTCTTT,CSVDGGGSGNTEAFF
TRBJ1-4,NA,few,TRBV5-8,TGTGCCAGCAGCTTGGACGGGGAAAAACTGTTTTTT,CASSLDGEKLFF
TRBJ2-7,TRBD2,NA,TRBV7-2,TGTGCCAGCAGCGATAGCGGGGGGAACTACGAGCAGTACTTC,CASSDSGGNYEQYF
TRBJ1-1,NA,NA,TRBV7-6,TGTGCCAGCAGCTTACAGTCCCTGAACACTGAAGCTTTCTTT,CASSLQSLNTEAFF
TRBJ1-1,TRBD1,NA,TRBV15,TGTGCCACCAGCAGAGTCCCCGGGACAGAGAGAAGCACTGAAGCTTTCTTT,CATSRVPGTERSTEAFF
TRBJ2-6,NA,once,TRBV4-1,TGCGCCAGCAGCCAAGATACTAGGTCTGGGGCCAACGTCCTGACTTTC,CASSQDTRSGANVLTF
TRBJ2-3,NA,NA,TRBV19,TGTGCCAGTAGTATTGGTTTTCGCGGGACAGATACGCAGTATTTT,CASSIGFRGTDTQYF
TRBJ1-5,NA,NA,TRBV6-1,TGTGCCACCCTCATTAGGGGGGGCAGGGATCAGCCCCAGCATTTT,CATLIRGGRDQPQHF
TRBJ1-2,TRBD1,NA,TRBV2,TGTGCCAGCAGTGAATGGCAGGGGGCACGTGGCTACACCTTC,CASSEWQGARGYTF
TRBJ2-6,NA,NA,TRBV6-1,TGTGCCAGCAGCAGAACTGGGGCCAACGTCCTGACTTTC,CASSRTGANVLTF
TRBJ1-1,NA,NA,TRBV2,TGTGCCAGCAGTCGGACATCTGAAGCTTTCTTT,CASSRTSEAFF
TRBJ1-3,NA,NA,TRBV30,TGTGCCTGGAGTGTACCCCGGAGGGCACCCTCTGGAAACACCATATATTTT,CAWSVPRRAPSGNTIYF
TRBJ2-7,NA,NA,TRBV19,TGTGCCAGTAGTATTGCCGTTCGGTCTTCCGAGCAGTACTTC,CASSIAVRSSEQYF
TRBJ2-5,NA,NA,TRBV5-5,TGTGCCAGCAGCTTTCCGACAGAAACTCAAGAGACCCAGTACTTC,CASSFPTETQETQYF
TRBJ1-1,NA,NA,TRBV19,TGTGCCAGTAGTATCATCAGGGCCGGAGTGGCTTTCTTT,CASSIIRAGVAFF
TRBJ1-5,TRBD1,NA,TRBV18,TGTGCCAGCTCACCGGGACAGACCCAGCCCCAGCATTTT,CASSPGQTQPQHF
TRBJ1-3,NA,NA,TRBV10-3,TGTGCCATCAGTGGGCAAGCAGGCGTCTCTGGAAACACCATATATTTT,CAISGQAGVSGNTIYF
TRBJ1-4,TRBD1,once,TRBV5-6,TGTGCCAGCAGCTTCGCTGTCGGGACAGGGGCTGAAAAACTGTTTTTT,CASSFAVGTGAEKLFF
TRBJ1-3,NA,once,TRBV6-1,TGTGCCAGCCGACAGACTCTCTCTGGAAACACCATATATTTT,CASRQTLSGNTIYF
TRBJ1-2,TRBD1,few,TRBV4-2,TGTGCCAGCAGCCAAGGAGACAGGGGGGCTCGCAGCTACACCTTC,CASSQGDRGARSYTF
TRBJ2-7,NA,NA,TRBV5-1,TGCGCCAGCAGCGTACAGGGTAACGAGCAGTACTTC,CASSVQGNEQYF
TRBJ1-2,TRBD1,NA,TRBV11-2,TGTGCCAGCAGCTGGGACAGGGACTATGGCTACACCTTC,CASSWDRDYGYTF
TRBJ2-1,NA,once,TRBV9,TGTGCCAGCAGCGTAGAGGGGGTTCTCGGGTCAGGAAGCGGCTACAATGAGCAGTTCTTC,CASSVEGVLGSGSGYNEQFF
TRBJ2-1,TRBD2,few,TRBV14,TGTGCCAGCAGCCTCCAAGGGGGAACTAGCGGCTACAATGAGCAGTTCTTC,CASSLQGGTSGYNEQFF
TRBJ2-7,NA,NA,TRBV2,TGTGCCAGCAGTCCCACGAGTACTGGGCTGGGGGGCTACGAGCAGTACTTC,CASSPTSTGLGGYEQYF
TRBJ2-2,NA,NA,TRBV9,TGTGCCAGCAGCGTAGACGAGGGTCGCACCCGGGAGCTGTTTTTT,CASSVDEGRTRELFF
TRBJ1-1,NA,NA,TRBV18,TGTGCCAGCTCGCCGTTTCGGGAGGGGACTGAAGCTTTCTTT,CASSPFREGTEAFF
TRBJ1-2,NA,NA,TRBV5-6,TGTGCCAGCAGCTTGGTTCAGGGAAACTATGGCTACACCTTC,CASSLVQGNYGYTF
TRBJ1-2,NA,NA,TRBV6-5,TGTGCCAGCAGTTACAACAGTGGCTATGGCTACACCTTC,CASSYNSGYGYTF
TRBJ2-3,TRBD2,NA,TRBV29-1,TGCAGCGTTGAACTACTAGCGGGAGGGCCTCGGGATACGCAGTATTTT,CSVELLAGGPRDTQYF
TRBJ2-4,TRBD1,once,TRBV5-1,TGCGCCAGCACCCAGGGGGCCGCCAAAAACATTCAGTACTTC,CASTQGAAKNIQYF
TRBJ2-2,NA,NA,TRBV18,TGTGCCAGCTCACAGGGGACCGGGGAGCTGTTTTTT,CASSQGTGELFF